The rows below give T cell receptor beta chains drawn from one sample of a study of blood T cells in healthy people across ages. TCRdb reprocessed the 5' RACE reads with MiXCR, giving one entry per CDR3 protein. The sample consists of some 930,000 distinct CDR3 sequences, almost 30% of them appearing once. A further study also used this sample, focusing on T cells of mothers and their children.

Input material: blood. These receptors came from a woman between 40 and 55 years old in good health. CDR3s include the opening cysteine and the closing phenylalanine or tryptophan. The D gene is left open where the match is weak. The size of a clone is reported for some rows only, either as once, few or many, or as a class for expanded clones.

CDR3aa	CDR3nt	abundance	len	d_gene	v_gene	j_gene
CASSVGQYGYTF	TGTGCCAGCAGCGTAGGACAGTATGGCTACACCTTC	few	12	NA	TRBV9	TRBJ1-2
CASRQNQPQHF	TGTGCCAGCAGGCAGAATCAGCCCCAGCATTTT	NA	11	NA	TRBV28	TRBJ1-5
CASSSRGGTFDEQFF	TGCGCCAGCAGCTCCCGCGGGGGGACCTTCGATGAGCAGTTCTTC	many	15	TRBD2	TRBV4-3	TRBJ2-1
CASSSNFGAEAFF	TGTGCCAGCAGCTCCAACTTTGGGGCTGAAGCTTTCTTT	few	13	NA	TRBV7-3	TRBJ1-1
CATYYGGTGELFF	TGTGCCACGTATTATGGGGGGACCGGGGAGCTGTTTTTT	few	13	NA	TRBV6-5	TRBJ2-2
CASSLDQSGAFF	TGTGCCAGCAGCTTAGATCAGTCCGGCGCTTTCTTT	few	12	NA	TRBV11-3	TRBJ1-1
CSASPGGALWGYTF	TGCAGTGCTAGCCCGGGGGGCGCCCTGTGGGGCTACACCTTC	NA	14	NA	TRBV20-1	TRBJ1-2
CASRRTGLTFSGNTIYF	TGTGCCAGCCGCCGGACAGGCCTTACCTTCTCTGGAAACACCATATATTTT	NA	17	TRBD1	TRBV5-5	TRBJ1-3
CATSDTPGGGIEGYTF	TGTGCCACCAGTGATACCCCTGGGGGGGGAATTGAAGGCTACACCTTC	few	16	NA	TRBV24-1	TRBJ1-2
CASSLEVAAGGNEQYF	TGTGCCAGCAGCTTAGAAGTCGCTGCAGGGGGCAACGAGCAGTACTTC	NA	16	TRBD1	TRBV11-2	TRBJ2-7
CASSWGRVVNEQFF	TGTGCCAGCAGTTGGGGCAGAGTAGTCAATGAGCAGTTCTTC	NA	14	NA	TRBV12-3/TRBV12-4	TRBJ2-1